This T cell receptor (beta chain) comes out of a study of T-cell reconstitution after alpha-beta-depleted transplantation in children (TCRdb year 2016). Regarding the complete study: Using TCR repertoire profiling, the study quantitatively followed how T-cell immune reconstitution unfolded in children after TCRalphabeta/CD19-depleted allogeneic hematopoietic cell transplantation.

This clonotype was counted many times. It has no known antigen specificity. Base qualities are not provided; no much larger clone lies one nucleotide away. Libraries were prepared through PCR. Instrument on record: Illumina HiSeq 2500. TCR library preparation used molecular barcoding, with unique molecular identifiers applied to normalize quantification of the TCRbeta repertoire. TCRdb redid the processing of the public reads, applying fastp at Q25 and MiXCR, and retained in-frame beta chains. Merged by CDR3 protein, the rows form single entries marked with the most common genes and DNA. Here the sample has approximately 240,000 distinct CDR3 sequences; 9.7% occur a single time. The ten largest clones take up about 5.4% of the sample. The CDR3 holds 14 amino acids from the cysteine to the phenylalanine. Only CDR3 DNA is held: 42 bases, read in frame from base 1. In the germline V gene, CDR1 corresponds to SGHTA and CDR2 to FQGNSA. Trimming at the junction amounts to 2 bases on V and 4 bases on J, and the germline ends lie 9 bases apart.

Recombination linked TRBV7-2 to TRBJ1-5; no D gene call is confident. This sequence originates from a human donor who donated a stem cell graft to a child with SCID. The sample in question was PBMCs from the stem cell graft donor, obtained from the stem cell graft. This receptor has the CDR3 CASSLIPGNQPQHF. The base sequence is TGTGCCAGCAGCTTAATCCCTGGAAATCAGCCCCAGCATTTT. The full variable domain, with segments outside the CDR3 supplied by the reference TRBV7-2 and TRBJ1-5 proteins, appears as GAGVSQSPSNKVTEKGKDVELRCDPISGHTALYWYRQSLGQGLEFLIYFQGNSAPDKSGLPSDRFSAERTGGSVSTLTIQRTQQEDSAVYLCASSLIPGNQPQHFGDGTRLSIL.